This T cell receptor (beta chain) was captured in a study of T cell repertoires in cytomegalovirus infection. For the study at large: Both a matching HLA type and CMV infection were indicated by public TCR beta signatures.

TCRdb ran MiXCR on the reads and lists one entry per CDR3 protein. The sample includes 76,000 or so distinct CDR3 sequences, 3.7% of them seen just once. Germline lookup yields CDR1 MNHEY and CDR2 SMNVEV (reference sequence). V shed 7 bases, J shed 3 bases, and the junction held 4 bases outside the gene matches. The CDR3 spans 14 residues. This clonotype appeared many times. The sample comprised PBMCs. This clonotype was obtained from a human donor in good health (CMV status not recorded). Some clones in this sample may be carry-over from other donors' samples. The chain recombines TRBV27 with TRBJ1-5; 9 nucleotides line up with TRBD1. This chain's CDR3 is CASKTGGSNQPQHF. The CDR3 nucleotides read TGTGCCAGCAAGACAGGGGGTTCCAATCAGCCCCAGCATTTT.